This TCR beta chain came from a study of blood T cell repertoires in COVID-19. Study-wide context: The United States, Italy and Spain were the sources of the acute and convalescent COVID-19 samples.

V gave up 6 bases and J gave up 7 bases; unmatched junction bases: 15. The CDR3 runs to 16 residues. Germline-derived CDR1 and CDR2 are SGHNT and YYREEE (reference sequence). Per the original methods: Amplifying reference gene primers gave estimates of nucleated cell counts. Here immunoSEQ multiplex PCR was the method, and the copy in TCRdb shows in-frame clones only, minus some. The DNA was the basis for D and trimming; V, J and clone size are from that table. This sample has more than 70,000 clones, with around 90% found just once. Sequenced material: peripheral blood. The V gene is TRBV5-4, the J gene TRBJ2-2, with TRBD2 identical over 7 bases. The clonotype was recovered from a woman between 45 and 65 years old in a cohort sampled during active COVID-19. As DNA, the CDR3 is TGTGCCAGCACCCCCGTTGGGGGAGGGCCCGACGGGGAGCTGTTTTTT. It is translated as CASTPVGGGPDGELFF.